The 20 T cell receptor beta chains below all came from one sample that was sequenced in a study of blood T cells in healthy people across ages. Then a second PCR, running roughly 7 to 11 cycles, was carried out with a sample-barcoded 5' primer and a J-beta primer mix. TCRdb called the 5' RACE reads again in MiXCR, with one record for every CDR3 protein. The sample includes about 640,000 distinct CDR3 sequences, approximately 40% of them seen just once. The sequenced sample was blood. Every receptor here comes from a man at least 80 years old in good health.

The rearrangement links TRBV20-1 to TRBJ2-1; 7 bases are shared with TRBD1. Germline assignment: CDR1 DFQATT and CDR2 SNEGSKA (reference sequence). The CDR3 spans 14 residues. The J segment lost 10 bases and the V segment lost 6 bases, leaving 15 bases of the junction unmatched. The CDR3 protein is CSAAGTDTFDEQFF. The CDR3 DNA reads TGCAGTGCAGCTGGGACAGACACTTTCGACGAGCAGTTCTTC.

The CDR3 nucleotides are TGCGCCAGCAGCCAAGACGGGACAGGGGGCGTTGGGGCCAACGTCCTGACTTTC. The encoded protein is CASSQDGTGGVGANVLTF. This chain joins TRBV4-3 and TRBJ2-6, with 12 bases lining up with TRBD1. From germline, CDR1 is LGHNA and CDR2 YSLEER. With 0 bases clipped from V and 3 bases from J, the junction kept 3 bases outside the gene matches. This CDR3 comprises 18 residues.

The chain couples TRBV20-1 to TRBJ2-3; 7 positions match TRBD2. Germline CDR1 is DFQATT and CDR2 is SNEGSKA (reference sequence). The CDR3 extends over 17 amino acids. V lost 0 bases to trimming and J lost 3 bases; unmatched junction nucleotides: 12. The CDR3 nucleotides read TGCAGTGCTAGAGATCCCGCACTAGCGCCTTCTACAGATACGCAGTATTTT. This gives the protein CSARDPALAPSTDTQYF.

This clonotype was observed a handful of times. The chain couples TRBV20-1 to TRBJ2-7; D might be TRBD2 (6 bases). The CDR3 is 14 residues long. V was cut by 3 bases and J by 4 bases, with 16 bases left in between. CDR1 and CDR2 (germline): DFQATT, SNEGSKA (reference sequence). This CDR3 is CSARGRSAYYEQYF. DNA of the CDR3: TGCAGTGCTAGGGGGAGGTCGGCGTATTACGAGCAGTACTTC.

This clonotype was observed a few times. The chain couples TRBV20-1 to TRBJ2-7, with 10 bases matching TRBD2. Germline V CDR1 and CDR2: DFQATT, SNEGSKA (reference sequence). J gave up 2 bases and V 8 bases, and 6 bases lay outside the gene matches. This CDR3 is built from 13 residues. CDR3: CSSTSGAAYEQYF. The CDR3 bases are TGCAGTAGCACTAGCGGGGCCGCCTACGAGCAGTACTTC.

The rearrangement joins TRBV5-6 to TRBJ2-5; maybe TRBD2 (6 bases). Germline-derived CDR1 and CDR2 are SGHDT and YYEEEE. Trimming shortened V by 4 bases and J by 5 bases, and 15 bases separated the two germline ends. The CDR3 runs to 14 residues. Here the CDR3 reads CASSVRSREETQYF. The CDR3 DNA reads TGTGCCAGCAGCGTCCGGTCACGGGAGGAGACCCAGTACTTC.

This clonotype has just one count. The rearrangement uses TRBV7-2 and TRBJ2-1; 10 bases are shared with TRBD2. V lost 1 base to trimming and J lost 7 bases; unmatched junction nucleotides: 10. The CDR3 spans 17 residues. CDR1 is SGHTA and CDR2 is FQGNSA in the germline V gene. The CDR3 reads CASSLDPLAGVLNEQFF. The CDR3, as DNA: TGTGCCAGCAGCTTAGATCCTCTAGCGGGAGTTTTAAATGAGCAGTTCTTC.

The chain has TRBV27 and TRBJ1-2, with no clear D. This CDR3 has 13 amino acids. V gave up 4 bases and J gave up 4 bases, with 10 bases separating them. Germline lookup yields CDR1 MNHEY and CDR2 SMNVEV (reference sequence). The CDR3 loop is CASSSRPTYGYTF. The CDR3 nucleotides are TGTGCCAGCAGTTCGCGACCCACCTATGGCTACACCTTC.

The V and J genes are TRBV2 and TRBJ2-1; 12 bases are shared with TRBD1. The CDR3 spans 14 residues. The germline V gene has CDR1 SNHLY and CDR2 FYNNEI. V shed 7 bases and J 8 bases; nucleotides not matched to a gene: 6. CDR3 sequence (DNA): TGTGCCAGCAACCGGGACAGGGGGCTGGATGAGCAGTTCTTC. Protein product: CASNRDRGLDEQFF.

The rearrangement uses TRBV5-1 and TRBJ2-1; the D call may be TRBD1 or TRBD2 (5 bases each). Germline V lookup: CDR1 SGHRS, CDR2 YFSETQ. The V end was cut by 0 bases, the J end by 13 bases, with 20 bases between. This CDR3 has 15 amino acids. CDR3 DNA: TGCGCCAGCAGCTTGGCCCCGGGACGTCAAGAGACCCAGTTCTTC. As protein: CASSLAPGRQETQFF.

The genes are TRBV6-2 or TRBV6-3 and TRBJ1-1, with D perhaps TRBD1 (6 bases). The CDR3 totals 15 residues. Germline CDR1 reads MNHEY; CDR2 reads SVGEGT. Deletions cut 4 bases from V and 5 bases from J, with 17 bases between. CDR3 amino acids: CASSLRGALSTEAFF. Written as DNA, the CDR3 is TGTGCCAGCAGTTTGAGGGGGGCGCTTTCTACTGAAGCTTTCTTT.

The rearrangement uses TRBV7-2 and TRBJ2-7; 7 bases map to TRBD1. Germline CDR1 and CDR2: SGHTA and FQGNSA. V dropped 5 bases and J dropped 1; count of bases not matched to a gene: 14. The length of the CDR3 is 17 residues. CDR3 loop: CASSEPHRTGVSYEQYF. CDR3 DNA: TGTGCCAGCAGCGAGCCCCACCGAACAGGGGTATCCTACGAGCAGTACTTC.

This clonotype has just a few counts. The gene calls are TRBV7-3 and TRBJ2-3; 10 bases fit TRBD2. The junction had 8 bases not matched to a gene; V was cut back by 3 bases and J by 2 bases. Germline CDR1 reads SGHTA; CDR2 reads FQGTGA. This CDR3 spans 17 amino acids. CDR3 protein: CASSFTGTSAPTDTQYF. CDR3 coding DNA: TGTGCCAGCAGCTTTACAGGGACTAGCGCCCCCACAGATACGCAGTATTTT.

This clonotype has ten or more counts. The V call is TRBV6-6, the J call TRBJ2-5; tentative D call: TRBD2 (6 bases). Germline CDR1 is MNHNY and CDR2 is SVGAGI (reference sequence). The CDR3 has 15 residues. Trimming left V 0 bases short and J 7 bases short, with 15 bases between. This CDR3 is CASSYSRDASRTQYF. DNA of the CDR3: TGTGCCAGCAGTTACTCGCGGGACGCAAGTAGGACCCAGTACTTC.

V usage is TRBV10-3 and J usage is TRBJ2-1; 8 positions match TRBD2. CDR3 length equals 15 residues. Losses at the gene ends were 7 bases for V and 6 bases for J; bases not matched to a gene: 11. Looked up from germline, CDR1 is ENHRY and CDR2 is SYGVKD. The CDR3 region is CAIKTAGLGFNEQFF. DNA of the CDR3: TGTGCCATCAAAACCGCGGGACTAGGGTTCAATGAGCAGTTCTTC.

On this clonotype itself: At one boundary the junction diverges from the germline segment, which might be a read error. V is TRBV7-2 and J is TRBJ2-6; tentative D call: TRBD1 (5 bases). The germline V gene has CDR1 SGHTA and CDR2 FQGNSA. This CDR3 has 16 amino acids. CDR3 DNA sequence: TGTGCCAGCAGCCCACCTGCCTTCTTTGGGGCCAGCGTCCTGACTTTC. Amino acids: CASSPPAFFGASVLTF.

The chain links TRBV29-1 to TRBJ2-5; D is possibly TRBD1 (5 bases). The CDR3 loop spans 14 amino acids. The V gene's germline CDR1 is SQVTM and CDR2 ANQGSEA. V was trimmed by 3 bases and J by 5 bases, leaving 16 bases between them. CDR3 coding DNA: TGCAGCGTTGAGTTAAATGGGGCCATGGAGACCCAGTACTTC. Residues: CSVELNGAMETQYF.

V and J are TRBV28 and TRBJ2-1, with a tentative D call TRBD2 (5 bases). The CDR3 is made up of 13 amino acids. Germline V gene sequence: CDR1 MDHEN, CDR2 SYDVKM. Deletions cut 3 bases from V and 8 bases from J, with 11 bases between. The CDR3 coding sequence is TGTGCCAGCAGTTTTTTGAGGGTTGATGAGCAGTTCTTC. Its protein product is CASSFLRVDEQFF.

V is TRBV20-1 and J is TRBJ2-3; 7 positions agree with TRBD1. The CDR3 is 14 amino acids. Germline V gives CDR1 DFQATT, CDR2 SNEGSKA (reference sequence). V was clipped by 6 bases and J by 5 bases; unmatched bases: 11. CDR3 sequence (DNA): TGCAGTGCCTCTAAGAGACAGGGCGGAGATACGCAGTATTTT. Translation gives CSASKRQGGDTQYF.

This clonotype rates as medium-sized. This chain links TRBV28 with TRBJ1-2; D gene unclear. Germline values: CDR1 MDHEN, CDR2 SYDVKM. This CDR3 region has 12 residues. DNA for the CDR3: TGTGCTACCGATTTCCCTAACTATGGCTACACCTTC. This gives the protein CATDFPNYGYTF.